Each of the 9 T cell receptor beta chains below was sequenced from the same sample in a study of T cell changes during pregnancy in multiple sclerosis. Assay used: immunoSEQ multiplex PCR; TCRdb lists only in-frame clones, some missing. The sample records about 39,000 clones, approximately 94% being singletons. The specimen was CD4+ T cells from peripheral blood mononuclear cells, collected after pregnancy. The receptors derive from a female donor with multiple sclerosis, enrolled in a pregnancy study.

The chain employs TRBV5-6 and TRBJ1-5; 8 bases agree with TRBD1. CDR1 and CDR2 from the germline V gene are SGHDT and YYEEEE. The CDR3 contains 16 residues. V gave up 3 bases and J gave up 1 base; unmatched junction bases: 6. As DNA, the CDR3 is TGTGCCAGCAGCTGGTGGACAGGGACGAGCAATCAGCCCCAGCATTTT. It codes for CASSWWTGTSNQPQHF.

This clone occurred a few times. V and J are TRBV4-1 and TRBJ1-1, with TRBD1 identical over 7 bases. Germline CDR1 and CDR2: MGHRA and YSYEKL. The trim removed 3 bases at V and 6 bases at J, leaving 13 bases unmatched. The CDR3 sequence is 16 residues long. The CDR3 here is CASSHLLTGPGPEAFF. The CDR3 region has the DNA TGCGCCAGCAGCCACCTATTGACAGGGCCAGGGCCTGAAGCTTTCTTT.

This clone has only a few counts. V gene TRBV5-6 combines with J gene TRBJ1-5, with 7 nucleotides matching TRBD1. There are 14 residues in the CDR3. The trim removed 4 bases at V and 1 base at J, leaving 2 bases unmatched. CDR1 is SGHDT and CDR2 is YYEEEE in the germline V gene. In DNA, the CDR3 is TGTGCCAGCAGCCCACAGGGGAGCAATCAGCCCCAGCATTTT. Translating it yields CASSPQGSNQPQHF.

This chain joins TRBV6-5 and TRBJ1-2; the D is unclear. V shed 2 bases and J shed 8 bases, with 12 bases lying between them. The germline V gene encodes CDR1 MNHEY and CDR2 SVGAGI. CDR3 length equals 13 residues. The CDR3 DNA is TGTGCCAGCAGTTACCTTCGCGGTCTGGGCTACACCTTC. Amino acid sequence: CASSYLRGLGYTF.

The rearrangement uses TRBV23-1 and TRBJ2-1; 8 bases fit TRBD1. TRBV23-1 is filed as an ORF, its function uncertain. Germline trimming cut 6 bases from V and 1 base from J; bases unmatched to any gene: 8. The CDR3 has 16 amino acids. CDR3 DNA: TGCGCCAGCAGCCTTAGACAGGGGCGTTCCTACAATGAGCAGTTCTTC. Protein product: CASSLRQGRSYNEQFF.

The rearrangement uses TRBV7-8 and TRBJ1-1; D remains ambiguous. The CDR3 spans 16 residues. Trimming left V 5 bases short and J 0 bases short, with 16 bases between. The germline V gene encodes CDR1 SGHVS and CDR2 FQNEAQ. CDR3 in amino acids: CASSKHYRDMNTEAFF. Written as DNA, the CDR3 is TGTGCCAGCAGCAAACATTACAGAGATATGAACACTGAAGCTTTCTTT.

The rearrangement links TRBV5-4 to TRBJ2-2; D possibly corresponds to TRBD2 (6 bases). The ends were cut back, 0 bases at V and 6 bases at J, with 15 bases in the middle. CDR1 SGHNT and CDR2 YYREEE come from the germline V gene (reference sequence). The CDR3 loop spans 16 amino acids. The CDR3 DNA reads TGTGCCAGCAGCTTGGGTGGGACTTCGGGGGCCGGGGAGCTGTTTTTT. Translation gives CASSLGGTSGAGELFF.

The rearrangement uses TRBV7-2 and TRBJ1-4; D not certain. V lost 2 bases and J 5 bases, leaving 9 bases between the germline ends. The CDR3 length is 14 residues. Germline CDR1 SGHTA, CDR2 FQGNSA. CDR3 sequence reads: CASSLNGRNEKLFF. In DNA form, the CDR3 reads TGTGCCAGCAGCTTAAACGGGAGAAATGAAAAACTGTTTTTT.

V and J are TRBV14 and TRBJ2-3; D is unresolved. This CDR3 contains 11 residues. Trimming took off 3 bases at V and 7 bases at J, with 5 bases between the two ends. Germline values: CDR1 SGHDN, CDR2 FVKESK. The CDR3: CASSQFNTQYF. The CDR3 nucleotides read TGTGCCAGCAGCCAGTTCAATACGCAGTATTTT.